This TCR beta chain was identified during a study of PD-1 blockade in classical Hodgkin lymphoma. To note about this clone: Its antigen is currently unknown.

Time point defined: cycle 4 day 1 (C4D1), after 6 weeks of nivolumab. Autologous stem cell transplantation was followed by relapse in every patient, and brentuximab vedotin exposure varied. Under best response, outcomes were complete response, partial response or progressive disease. TCRdb's table, derived via immunoSEQ multiplex PCR, lists solely in-frame clones and lacks some. In the table there are 75,000 to 95,000 clones, 75% to 85% of which are singletons. CDR3 length: 15 amino acids. V was clipped by 2 bases and J by 6 bases, with 17 bases between them. The germline gives CDR1 ENHRY, CDR2 SYGVKD. Regarding the study as a whole: Relapsed/refractory patients reportedly had lower baseline diversity than newly diagnosed patients. Compared with baseline, CD4+ but not CD8+ TCR diversity had risen significantly by C4D1.

This receptor was taken from a human donor with classical Hodgkin lymphoma. Specimen: peripheral blood mononuclear cells (PBMCs), collected before the fourth cycle of nivolumab. V gene TRBV10-3 combines with J gene TRBJ2-7; D is undetermined. The DNA of the CDR3 is TGTGCCATCAGTGAGGGTTTCAGGATGGAGACCGAGCAGTACTTC. Translated, it gives CAISEGFRMETEQYF.